This T cell receptor beta chain was sequenced during a study of control samples from healthy donors and cancer patients. Clones were read by immunoSEQ multiplex PCR, and TCRdb kept only the in-frame ones, dropping some. The data show approximately 190,000 clones, around 93% seen once. Trimming removed 5 bases from V and 5 bases from J; junction bases left unmatched: 9. CDR1 MGHRA and CDR2 YSYEKL come from the germline V gene. The CDR3 has 16 residues. The rearrangement joins TRBV4-1 to TRBJ2-2, with 9 bases matching TRBD2. The origin of this receptor is a man aged 25 to 40 in good health. Material for sequencing was blood. This chain's CDR3 is CASSSLRLAVTGELFF. CDR3 in DNA: TGCGCCAGCAGCTCCCTTAGACTAGCGGTAACCGGGGAGCTGTTTTTT.